The 9 T cell receptor beta chains reported below all come from one sample, sequenced in a study of technical replicates of blood from a handful of donors (dated by TCRdb to 2016 to 2017). The library was prepared using the immunoSEQ multiplex PCR assay. Held by TCRdb, this immuneACCESS table contains in-frame sequences only and omits some clones. Under half of the omission traces to an unresolved V gene where checked; the cause of the rest is unknown. In this sample the table shows tens of thousands of clones, around 94% of which occur a single time. The ten largest clones represent 0.26% of the sample. The sample consisted of T cells isolated from PBMCs. These receptors were collected from a human donor in good health.

The chain joins TRBV4-1 to TRBJ2-7, with 11 nucleotides matching TRBD2. The CDR3 length is 19 residues. The trim removed 0 bases at V and 4 bases at J, leaving 14 bases unmatched. Germline V gene data show CDR1 as MGHRA and CDR2 as YSYEKL. The CDR3 protein is CASSQDRVGSGGAIYEQYF. The CDR3 nucleotides read TGCGCCAGCAGCCAAGATCGAGTAGGTAGCGGGGGGGCCATTTACGAGCAGTACTTC.

The rearrangement uses TRBV7-6 and TRBJ2-3; 7 bases map to TRBD1. V lost 8 bases, J lost 2 bases, and 10 bases stayed unmatched. The CDR3 contains 15 residues. Per germline, CDR1 SGHVS and CDR2 FNYEAQ. In DNA form, the CDR3 reads TGTGCCAGCTGTTTTGGGGACAGCCTCACAGATACGCAGTATTTT. This gives the protein CASCFGDSLTDTQYF.

This chain joins TRBV7-9 and TRBJ1-2; weak D call: TRBD1 (6 bases). V was trimmed by 1 base and J by 2 bases, leaving 14 bases between them. The germline V gene has CDR1 SEHNR and CDR2 FQNEAQ (reference sequence). The CDR3 sequence is 16 residues long. The CDR3 loop reads CASSLVGGGPNYGYTF. Written as DNA, the CDR3 is TGTGCCAGCAGCTTAGTAGGGGGGGGCCCGAACTATGGCTACACCTTC.

The chain is built from TRBV4-1 and TRBJ2-1, with 14 positions matching TRBD2. The CDR3 covers 16 residues. The ends lost 5 bases at V and 5 bases at J; junction bases unmatched: 5. From germline, CDR1 is MGHRA and CDR2 YSYEKL. DNA for the CDR3: TGCGCCAGCAGCACCCTGGGACTAGCGGGGGACAATGAGCAGTTCTTC. Translation: CASSTLGLAGDNEQFF.

The chain couples TRBV19 to TRBJ1-2, with D possibly matching TRBD1 (6 bases). Germline V gene data show CDR1 as LNHDA and CDR2 as SQIVND (reference sequence). The CDR3 contains 15 residues. Trimming left V 6 bases short and J 2 bases short, with 16 bases between. CDR3 sequence: CASSRKTGQNYGYTF. The CDR3 DNA reads TGTGCCAGTAGCCGGAAGACAGGCCAAAACTATGGCTACACCTTC.

This chain joins TRBV5-4 and TRBJ1-2; D unclear. The CDR3 extends over 11 amino acids. The germline V gene encodes CDR1 SGHNT and CDR2 YYREEE (reference sequence). V lost 5 bases, J lost 4 bases, and 6 bases lay in between. The CDR3 DNA reads as TGTGCCAGCAGTGACACCTATGGCTACACCTTC. This gives the protein CASSDTYGYTF.

The rearrangement joins TRBV10-2 to TRBJ2-7; 8 nucleotides line up with TRBD2. The V and J ends lost 1 base and 3 bases, in that order; junction bases with no gene match: 5. The germline CDR1 and CDR2 sequences are WSHSY and SAAADI. The CDR3 sequence is 15 residues long. The CDR3, as DNA: TGCGCCAGCAGTGAGTTTAGCGGGATAAGCTACGAGCAGTACTTC. It translates to CASSEFSGISYEQYF.

This chain joins TRBV7-8 and TRBJ2-7; 8 bases map to TRBD2. The germline V gene encodes CDR1 SGHVS and CDR2 FQNEAQ. V trimming: 6 bases; J trimming: 4 bases; junction bases outside the gene matches: 14. The CDR3 length is 16 residues. The CDR3 nucleotides read TGTGCCAGCAGGTCGCCCCTCCGGGGGGGCGAGTACGAGCAGTACTTC. It specifies CASRSPLRGGEYEQYF.

This sequence joins TRBV5-1 and TRBJ2-2, with TRBD2 as a possible D gene (6 bases). The V gene's germline CDR1 is SGHRS and CDR2 YFSETQ. This CDR3 is built from 15 residues. Between the trimmed V and J ends, which lost 0 bases and 6 bases, there was a span of 12 bases. For the CDR3, the DNA is TGCGCCAGCAGCTTGGAACCAGGGACTCCCGGGGAGCTGTTTTTT. Its translation: CASSLEPGTPGELFF.